The 2 T cell receptor beta chains reported below all come from one sample, sequenced in a study of diagnostic markers for celiac disease. TCRdb reprocessed the reads and stores each CDR3 protein as one record, lacking DNA. Listed are some 420 distinct CDR3 sequences; roughly 79% falls within the top ten. The sample was either unsorted cells or a sorted T cell fraction (not recorded which). These receptors came from a human donor.

This clonotype is called medium-sized (0.01 to 0.1%) based on its frequency. V and J are TRBV28 and TRBJ2-5. The V gene's germline CDR1 is MDHEN and CDR2 SYDVKM. The CDR3 sequence is 12 residues long. CDR3 in amino acids: CASSLLKETQYF.

Considering frequency, this clonotype is medium-sized. The genes are TRBV30 and TRBJ2-3; TCRdb indicates TRBD1, and absent DNA this call remains unverified. Germline V gene sequence: CDR1 GTSNPN, CDR2 SVGIG (reference sequence). The CDR3 contains 13 residues. CDR3 sequence reads: CAWKAGRTDTQYF. The full variable domain, its missing parts supplied by reference TRBV30 and TRBJ2-3, is SQTIHQWPATLVQPVGSPLSLECTVEGTSNPNLYWYRQAAGRGLQLLFYSVGIGQISSEVPQNLSASRPQDRQFILSSKKLLLSDSGFYLCAWKAGRTDTQYFGPGTRLTVL.